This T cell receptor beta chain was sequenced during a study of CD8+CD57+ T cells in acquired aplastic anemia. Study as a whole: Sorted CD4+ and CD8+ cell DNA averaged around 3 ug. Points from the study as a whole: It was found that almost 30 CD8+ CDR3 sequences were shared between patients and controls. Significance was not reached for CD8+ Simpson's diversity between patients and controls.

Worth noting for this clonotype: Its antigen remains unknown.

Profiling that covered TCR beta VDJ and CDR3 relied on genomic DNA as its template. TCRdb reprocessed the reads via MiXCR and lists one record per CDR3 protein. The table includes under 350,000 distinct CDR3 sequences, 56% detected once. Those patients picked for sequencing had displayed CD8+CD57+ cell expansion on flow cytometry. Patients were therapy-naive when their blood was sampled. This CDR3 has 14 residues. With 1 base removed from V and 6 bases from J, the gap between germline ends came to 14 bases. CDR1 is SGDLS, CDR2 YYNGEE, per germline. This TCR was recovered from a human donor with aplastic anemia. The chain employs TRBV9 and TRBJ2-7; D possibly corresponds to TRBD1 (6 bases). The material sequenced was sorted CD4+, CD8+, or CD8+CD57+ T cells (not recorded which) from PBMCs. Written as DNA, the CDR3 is TGTGCCAGCAGCGTACAGGGGAAGTCTGGCGAGCAGTACTTC. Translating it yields CASSVQGKSGEQYF.